This T cell receptor (beta chain) comes out of a study of long-term antiretroviral therapy in people with HIV. At the survey level, the v3.0 immunoSEQ assay was run. Sequencing used immunoSEQ multiplex PCR; TCRdb keeps in-frame clones, though not all of them. The repertoire holds roughly 50,000 clones, with about 88% as singletons. The ends were cut back, 9 bases at V and 7 bases at J, with 13 bases in the middle. CDR3 size: 11 residues. CDR1 and CDR2 (germline): MDHEN, SYDVKM. The cryopreserved samples used held roughly 1-10 million PBMC prior to extraction of DNA. The receptor comes from a young woman with HIV. The gene calls are TRBV28 and TRBJ2-7, with D possibly called TRBD1 or TRBD2 (6 bases each). The sample consisted of unsorted PBMCs, taken 0.8 years after starting antiretroviral therapy. CDR3: CASDGGTEQYF. The CDR3, as DNA: TGTGCCAGTGATGGGGGGACAGAGCAGTACTTC.